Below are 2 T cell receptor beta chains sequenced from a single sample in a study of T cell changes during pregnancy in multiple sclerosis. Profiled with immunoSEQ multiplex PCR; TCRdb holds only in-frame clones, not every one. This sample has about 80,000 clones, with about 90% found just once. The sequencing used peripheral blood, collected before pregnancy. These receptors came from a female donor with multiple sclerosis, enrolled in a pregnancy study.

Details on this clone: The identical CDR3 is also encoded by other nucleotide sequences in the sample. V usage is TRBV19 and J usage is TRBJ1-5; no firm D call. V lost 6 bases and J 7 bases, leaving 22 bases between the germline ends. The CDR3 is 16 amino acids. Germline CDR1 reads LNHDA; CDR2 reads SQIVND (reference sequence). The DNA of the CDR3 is TGTGCCAGTAGGGACTTCGGTCGTGGTTTTGAGCAGCCCCAGCATTTT. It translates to CASRDFGRGFEQPQHF. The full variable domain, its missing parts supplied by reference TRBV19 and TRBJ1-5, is DGGITQSPKYLFRKEGQNVTLSCEQNLNHDAMYWYRQDPGQGLRLIYYSQIVNDFQKGDIAEGYSVSREKKESFPLTVTSAQKNPTAFYLCASRDFGRGFEQPQHFGDGTRLSIL.

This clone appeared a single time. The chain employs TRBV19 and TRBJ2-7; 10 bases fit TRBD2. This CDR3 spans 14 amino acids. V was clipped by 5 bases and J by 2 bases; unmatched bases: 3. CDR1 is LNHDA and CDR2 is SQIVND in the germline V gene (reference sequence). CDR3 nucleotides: TGTGCCAGTAGTGTAGCGGGGGGAACCTACGAGCAGTACTTC. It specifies CASSVAGGTYEQYF.